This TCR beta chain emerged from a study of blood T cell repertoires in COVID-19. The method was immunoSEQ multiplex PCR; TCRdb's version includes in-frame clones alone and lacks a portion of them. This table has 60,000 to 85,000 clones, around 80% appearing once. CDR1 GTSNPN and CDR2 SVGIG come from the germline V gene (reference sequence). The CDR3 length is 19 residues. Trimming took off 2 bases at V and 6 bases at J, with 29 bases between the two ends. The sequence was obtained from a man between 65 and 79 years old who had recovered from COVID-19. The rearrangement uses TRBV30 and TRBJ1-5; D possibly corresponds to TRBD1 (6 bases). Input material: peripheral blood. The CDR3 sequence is CAWSRVRRDKDRHIQPQHF. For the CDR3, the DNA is TGTGCCTGGAGTAGAGTGAGGCGAGACAAGGACAGACACATTCAGCCCCAGCATTTT.